The clone carrying this T cell receptor beta chain has more than one count but fewer than ten. TCRdb recomputed calls from the 5' RACE reads with MiXCR, one row per CDR3 protein. This table has 300,000 to 400,000 distinct CDR3 sequences, 25% to 30% appearing once. Germline values: CDR1 LGHNA, CDR2 YSLEER. Between the trimmed V and J ends, which lost 1 base and 8 bases, there was a span of 11 bases. This CDR3 is 14 amino acids long. This entry is derived from a study of T-cell memory formation after mild COVID-19. The gene calls are TRBV4-3 and TRBJ1-4, with a weak D call TRBD1 (5 bases). Sequencing was done on a sample of PBMCs or a T cell subset sorted from them (not recorded which). The origin of this receptor is an adult woman who had mild COVID-19 (a few samples of this study predate the infection). Cell type and time point are not known. The CDR3 protein is CASSQVRGNEKLFF. CDR3 sequence (DNA): TGCGCCAGCAGCCAAGTGAGGGGTAACGAAAAACTGTTTTTT.